A single sample is the source of the 28 T cell receptor beta chains below, sequenced in a study of blood T cell repertoires in COVID-19. The assay was immunoSEQ multiplex PCR, and TCRdb's table has in-frame clones only and misses some. Counted here are approximately 250,000 clones, approximately 84% occurring once; the ten biggest clones make up under 4.5%. The sequenced sample was peripheral blood. The source of these receptors is a man aged 50-60 years with acute or convalescent COVID-19.

The chain links TRBV2 to TRBJ1-5; 7 bases are shared with TRBD1. The CDR3 is 14 residues long. Germline CDR1 reads SNHLY; CDR2 reads FYNNEI. Trimming removed 6 bases from V and 4 bases from J; junction bases left unmatched: 6. In DNA, the CDR3 is TGTGCCAGCAGCCGGACAGGCTCGAATCAGCCCCAGCATTTT. Its translation is CASSRTGSNQPQHF.

The chain couples TRBV10-1 to TRBJ1-1; 7 bases are a match to TRBD1. The CDR3 runs 14 residues. CDR1 and CDR2 from the germline V gene are WNHNN and SYGVQD (reference sequence). Trimming at V came to 1 base and at J to 5 bases, leaving 4 bases not matched to a gene. The CDR3, as DNA: TGCGCCAGCAGTGAGTACAGGGGAGGAACTGAAGCTTTCTTT. The encoded protein is CASSEYRGGTEAFF.

V and J are TRBV25-1 and TRBJ2-1; no firm D call. V was trimmed by 3 bases and J by 5 bases, leaving 14 bases between them. This CDR3 comprises 15 residues. Germline loops: CDR1 MGHDK, CDR2 SYGVNS. DNA of the CDR3: TGTGCCAGCAGTGATTTGGCGGATCAGAACAATGAGCAGTTCTTC. This gives the protein CASSDLADQNNEQFF.

The V gene is TRBV11-2, the J gene TRBJ1-2; TRBD1 aligns across 8 bases. Trimming at V came to 1 base and at J to 1 base, leaving 2 bases not matched to a gene. The CDR3 has 15 residues. Looked up from germline, CDR1 is SGHAT and CDR2 is FQNNGV. The CDR3 region has the DNA TGTGCCAGCAGCTTAGGGACAGGGTTTAACTATGGCTACACCTTC. Its translation is CASSLGTGFNYGYTF.

This clone occurred once. CDR3 residues: CAWSPTDTQYF. The CDR3 nucleotides are TGTGCCTGGTCTCCCACAGATACGCAGTATTTT. The V call is TRBV30, the J call TRBJ2-3; D gene unclear. In germline, CDR1 is GTSNPN, CDR2 SVGIG (reference sequence). V was shortened by 5 bases and J by 2 bases, with 5 bases between the two germline ends. This CDR3 region has 11 residues. Variable domain in full (rest from reference TRBV30 and TRBJ2-3): SQTIHQWPATLVQPVGSPLSLECTVEGTSNPNLYWYRQAAGRGLQLLFYSVGIGQISSEVPQNLSASRPQDRQFILSSKKLLLSDSGFYLCAWSPTDTQYFGPGTRLTVL.

The chain uses TRBV28 and TRBJ2-1; possible D gene TRBD2, 5 bases. CDR3 length: 13 residues. V lost 1 base and J lost 7, with 8 bases in between. Germline CDR1 and CDR2: MDHEN and SYDVKM. The CDR3 is CASSLSLANEQFF. CDR3 nucleotide sequence: TGTGCCAGCAGTTTATCTCTAGCAAATGAGCAGTTCTTC.

The rearrangement links TRBV7-9 to TRBJ1-6, with a weak D call TRBD1 (5 bases). The CDR3 length is 15 residues. Germline V gives CDR1 SEHNR, CDR2 FQNEAQ (reference sequence). The V end lost 7 bases, the J end lost 5 bases, and 15 bases lay between the germline ends. In nucleotides, the CDR3 is TGTGCCAGCAACTTGGGTGGACACAATAATTCACCCCTCCACTTT. Translation: CASNLGGHNNSPLHF.

This clone was seen a single time. The V call is TRBV9, the J call TRBJ1-1; 7 bases are shared with TRBD1. CDR1 SGDLS and CDR2 YYNGEE come from the germline V gene. There are 14 residues in the CDR3. V lost 7 bases, J lost 5 bases, and 11 bases stayed unmatched. This chain's CDR3 is CASDMGTDGTEAFF. DNA for the CDR3: TGTGCCAGCGACATGGGGACAGATGGAACTGAAGCTTTCTTT.

The rearrangement links TRBV11-2 to TRBJ2-1, with TRBD1 as a possible D gene (5 bases). From germline, CDR1 is SGHAT and CDR2 FQNNGV. Trimming pared 4 bases from V and 9 bases from J, leaving 10 bases between. There are 12 residues in the CDR3. CDR3 residues: CASSSRAAEQFF. CDR3 coding DNA: TGTGCCAGCAGCTCCAGGGCCGCTGAGCAGTTCTTC.

The rearrangement links TRBV27 to TRBJ2-1, with 10 bases identical to TRBD2. After removal of 2 bases from V and 8 bases from J, the junction contained 6 bases not matched to a gene. The CDR3 extends over 15 amino acids. Looked up from germline, CDR1 is MNHEY and CDR2 is SMNVEV (reference sequence). CDR3 coding DNA: TGTGCCAGCAGTTTAAGTACTAGCGGGATTGATGAGCAGTTCTTC. Its translation is CASSLSTSGIDEQFF.

The chain couples TRBV11-3 to TRBJ1-2; TRBD1 matches 9 bases. Germline lookup yields CDR1 SGHNT and CDR2 YENEEA. The CDR3 runs to 14 residues. With 5 bases clipped from V and 4 bases from J, the junction kept 5 bases outside the gene matches. The CDR3 coding sequence is TGTGCCAGCAGCCCGGGACAGGGTAGCTATGGCTACACCTTC. Amino acid sequence: CASSPGQGSYGYTF.

The rearrangement joins TRBV6-6 to TRBJ1-1, with D possibly being TRBD1 (6 bases). Trimming removed 5 bases at V and 3 bases at J, with 16 bases between. CDR1 is MNHNY, CDR2 SVGAGI, per germline (reference sequence). The CDR3 spans 15 residues. The CDR3: CASSNRDGDDTEAFF. The CDR3 nucleotides read TGTGCCAGCAGTAACAGGGACGGGGACGACACTGAAGCTTTCTTT.

The chain combines TRBV28 with TRBJ1-6; D is ambiguous. The CDR3 covers 15 residues. V dropped 4 bases and J dropped 7 bases, with 14 bases sitting between them. CDR1 MDHEN and CDR2 SYDVKM come from the germline V gene. DNA for the CDR3: TGTGCCAGCAGTTGGGCGCAAAGGAGGAATTCACCCCTCCACTTT. This codes for CASSWAQRRNSPLHF.

This chain joins TRBV7-9 and TRBJ2-7; 9 positions match TRBD1. Germline V CDR1 and CDR2: SEHNR, FQNEAQ (reference sequence). The CDR3 has 14 amino acids. The junction had 5 bases not matched to a gene; V was cut back by 5 bases and J by 3 bases. The CDR3 loop is CASSPGQGFYEQYF. The CDR3 DNA reads TGTGCCAGCAGCCCGGGACAGGGCTTCTACGAGCAGTACTTC.

The CDR3 DNA is TGTGCCAGCAGTGAATCTCCGGGACAGCGGCGTTCACCCCTCCACTTT. Translated, it gives CASSESPGQRRSPLHF. The rearrangement uses TRBV6-1 and TRBJ1-6; 7 bases are shared with TRBD1. Germline CDR1 and CDR2: MNHNS and SASEGT. The CDR3 has 16 residues. V dropped 2 bases and J dropped 9; count of bases not matched to a gene: 10.

V and J are TRBV5-1 and TRBJ1-1, with 7 bases fitting TRBD1. Germline V lookup: CDR1 SGHRS, CDR2 YFSETQ. CDR3 length: 17 amino acids. Trimming cost V 4 bases and J 5 bases; bases outside gene matches: 17. Here the CDR3 reads CASSPLQGVIGRTEAFF. CDR3 in DNA: TGCGCCAGCAGCCCCCTCCAGGGGGTAATAGGGAGGACTGAAGCTTTCTTT.

The rearrangement links TRBV3-1 (or the pseudogene TRBV3-2) to TRBJ1-1, with D maybe TRBD1 (6 bases). The CDR3 spans 15 residues. Germline CDR1 is LGHDT and CDR2 is YNNKEL (reference sequence). V lost 1 base to trimming and J lost 5 bases, with 14 bases between them. The CDR3 DNA sequence: TGTGCCAGCAGCCAAGGGCCTACAGGGAAGACTGAAGCTTTCTTT. Translating gives CASSQGPTGKTEAFF.

The chain couples TRBV7-9 to TRBJ1-4; 7 positions agree with TRBD1. J gave up 8 bases and V 2 bases, and 5 bases lay outside the gene matches. From germline, CDR1 is SEHNR and CDR2 FQNEAQ (reference sequence). This CDR3 contains 14 residues. CDR3 nucleotide sequence: TGTGCCAGCAGCTTAAGGGACAGCGAGGAAAAACTGTTTTTT. It yields the protein CASSLRDSEEKLFF.

V is TRBV9 and J is TRBJ2-3; D uncertain. There are 13 residues in the CDR3. Per the germline V gene, CDR1 is SGDLS and CDR2 is YYNGEE. V gave up 4 bases and J gave up 1 base, with 7 bases separating them. CDR3 sequence (DNA): TGTGCCAGCAGCCAAGAGGGCACAGATACGCAGTATTTT. Protein: CASSQEGTDTQYF.

The gene calls are TRBV7-2 and TRBJ1-2; the D gene is possibly TRBD1 (5 bases). Trimming stripped 3 bases from V and 2 bases from J, with 13 bases between. The germline gives CDR1 SGHTA, CDR2 FQGNSA. The CDR3 is 15 amino acids. CDR3 in DNA: TGTGCCAGCAGCTTCAAGGGGCTGGTAAACTATGGCTACACCTTC. Its translation: CASSFKGLVNYGYTF.

The chain uses TRBV5-1 and TRBJ2-3; 13 positions match TRBD2. CDR1 and CDR2 from the germline V gene are SGHRS and YFSETQ. The CDR3 totals 16 residues. The J segment lost 6 bases and the V segment lost 4 bases, leaving 8 bases of the junction unmatched. The CDR3 protein is CASSPSLAGGPDTQYF. The CDR3 nucleotides are TGCGCCAGCAGCCCTTCACTAGCGGGAGGGCCGGATACGCAGTATTTT.

The chain uses TRBV11-3 and TRBJ2-1; 8 nucleotides align to TRBD2. V lost 0 bases, J lost 2 bases, and 3 bases stayed unmatched. Germline values: CDR1 SGHNT, CDR2 YENEEA. This CDR3 is 16 amino acids long. CDR3 in amino acids: CASSLDSGTPYNEQFF. For the CDR3, the DNA is TGTGCCAGCAGCTTAGATAGCGGGACCCCCTACAATGAGCAGTTCTTC.

This clone was found many times. The chain carries TRBV28 and TRBJ2-4, with D perhaps TRBD1 (6 bases). With 5 bases removed from V and 0 bases from J, the gap between germline ends came to 11 bases. CDR1 and CDR2 from the germline V gene are MDHEN and SYDVKM. This CDR3 comprises 15 residues. CDR3 amino acids: CASSPPGVAKNIQYF. Written as DNA, the CDR3 is TGTGCCAGCAGTCCGCCAGGGGTAGCCAAAAACATTCAGTACTTC.

V and J are TRBV7-2 and TRBJ1-3, with TRBD1 matching over 7 bases. J was trimmed by 0 bases and V by 3 bases; bases with no gene match: 5. Germline V gene lookup returns CDR1 SGHTA and CDR2 FQGNSA. There are 16 residues in the CDR3. CDR3 in amino acids: CASSFAGTVSGNTIYF. CDR3 nucleotide sequence: TGTGCCAGCAGCTTCGCCGGGACAGTCTCTGGAAACACCATATATTTT.

The chain joins TRBV5-1 to TRBJ2-7; D is perhaps TRBD2 (5 bases). The CDR3 contains 14 residues. V was cut by 4 bases and J by 0 bases, with 11 bases left in between. The V gene's germline CDR1 is SGHRS and CDR2 YFSETQ. CDR3 coding DNA: TGCGCCAGCAGCCCTGCTACTAGCTCCTACGAGCAGTACTTC. Amino acid sequence: CASSPATSSYEQYF. Combining the CDR3 with reference TRBV5-1 and TRBJ2-7 gives the whole variable domain KAGVTQTPRYLIKTRGQQVTLSCSPISGHRSVSWYQQTPGQGLQFLFEYFSETQRNKGNFPGRFSGRQFSNSRSEMNVSTLELGDSALYLCASSPATSSYEQYFGPGTRLTVT.

This rearrangement joins TRBV7-6 to TRBJ2-7, with D perhaps TRBD1 (5 bases). V lost 1 base and J lost 2, with 12 bases in between. This CDR3 is 15 amino acids long. Germline V CDR1 and CDR2: SGHVS, FNYEAQ. Written as DNA, the CDR3 is TGTGCCAGCAGCTTAGTAGGCGGACAAACCTACGAGCAGTACTTC. As protein: CASSLVGGQTYEQYF.

This chain joins TRBV3-1 (or the pseudogene TRBV3-2) and TRBJ2-4; TRBD2 agrees at 9 bases. Germline CDR1 reads LGHDT; CDR2 reads YNNKEL (reference sequence). This CDR3 has 15 residues. With 2 bases clipped from V and 3 bases from J, the junction kept 2 bases outside the gene matches. The CDR3 sequence: CASSQTAGGKNIQYF. The CDR3 bases are TGTGCCAGCAGCCAAACAGCGGGGGGCAAAAACATTCAGTACTTC.

The chain uses TRBV5-1 and TRBJ1-1; D is perhaps TRBD1 (6 bases). V was trimmed by 2 bases and J by 0 bases, leaving 11 bases between them. The CDR3 contains 15 residues. Germline V CDR1 and CDR2: SGHRS, YFSETQ. The CDR3 reads CASSLGTLMNTEAFF. As DNA, the CDR3 is TGCGCCAGCAGCTTAGGGACACTCATGAACACTGAAGCTTTCTTT.